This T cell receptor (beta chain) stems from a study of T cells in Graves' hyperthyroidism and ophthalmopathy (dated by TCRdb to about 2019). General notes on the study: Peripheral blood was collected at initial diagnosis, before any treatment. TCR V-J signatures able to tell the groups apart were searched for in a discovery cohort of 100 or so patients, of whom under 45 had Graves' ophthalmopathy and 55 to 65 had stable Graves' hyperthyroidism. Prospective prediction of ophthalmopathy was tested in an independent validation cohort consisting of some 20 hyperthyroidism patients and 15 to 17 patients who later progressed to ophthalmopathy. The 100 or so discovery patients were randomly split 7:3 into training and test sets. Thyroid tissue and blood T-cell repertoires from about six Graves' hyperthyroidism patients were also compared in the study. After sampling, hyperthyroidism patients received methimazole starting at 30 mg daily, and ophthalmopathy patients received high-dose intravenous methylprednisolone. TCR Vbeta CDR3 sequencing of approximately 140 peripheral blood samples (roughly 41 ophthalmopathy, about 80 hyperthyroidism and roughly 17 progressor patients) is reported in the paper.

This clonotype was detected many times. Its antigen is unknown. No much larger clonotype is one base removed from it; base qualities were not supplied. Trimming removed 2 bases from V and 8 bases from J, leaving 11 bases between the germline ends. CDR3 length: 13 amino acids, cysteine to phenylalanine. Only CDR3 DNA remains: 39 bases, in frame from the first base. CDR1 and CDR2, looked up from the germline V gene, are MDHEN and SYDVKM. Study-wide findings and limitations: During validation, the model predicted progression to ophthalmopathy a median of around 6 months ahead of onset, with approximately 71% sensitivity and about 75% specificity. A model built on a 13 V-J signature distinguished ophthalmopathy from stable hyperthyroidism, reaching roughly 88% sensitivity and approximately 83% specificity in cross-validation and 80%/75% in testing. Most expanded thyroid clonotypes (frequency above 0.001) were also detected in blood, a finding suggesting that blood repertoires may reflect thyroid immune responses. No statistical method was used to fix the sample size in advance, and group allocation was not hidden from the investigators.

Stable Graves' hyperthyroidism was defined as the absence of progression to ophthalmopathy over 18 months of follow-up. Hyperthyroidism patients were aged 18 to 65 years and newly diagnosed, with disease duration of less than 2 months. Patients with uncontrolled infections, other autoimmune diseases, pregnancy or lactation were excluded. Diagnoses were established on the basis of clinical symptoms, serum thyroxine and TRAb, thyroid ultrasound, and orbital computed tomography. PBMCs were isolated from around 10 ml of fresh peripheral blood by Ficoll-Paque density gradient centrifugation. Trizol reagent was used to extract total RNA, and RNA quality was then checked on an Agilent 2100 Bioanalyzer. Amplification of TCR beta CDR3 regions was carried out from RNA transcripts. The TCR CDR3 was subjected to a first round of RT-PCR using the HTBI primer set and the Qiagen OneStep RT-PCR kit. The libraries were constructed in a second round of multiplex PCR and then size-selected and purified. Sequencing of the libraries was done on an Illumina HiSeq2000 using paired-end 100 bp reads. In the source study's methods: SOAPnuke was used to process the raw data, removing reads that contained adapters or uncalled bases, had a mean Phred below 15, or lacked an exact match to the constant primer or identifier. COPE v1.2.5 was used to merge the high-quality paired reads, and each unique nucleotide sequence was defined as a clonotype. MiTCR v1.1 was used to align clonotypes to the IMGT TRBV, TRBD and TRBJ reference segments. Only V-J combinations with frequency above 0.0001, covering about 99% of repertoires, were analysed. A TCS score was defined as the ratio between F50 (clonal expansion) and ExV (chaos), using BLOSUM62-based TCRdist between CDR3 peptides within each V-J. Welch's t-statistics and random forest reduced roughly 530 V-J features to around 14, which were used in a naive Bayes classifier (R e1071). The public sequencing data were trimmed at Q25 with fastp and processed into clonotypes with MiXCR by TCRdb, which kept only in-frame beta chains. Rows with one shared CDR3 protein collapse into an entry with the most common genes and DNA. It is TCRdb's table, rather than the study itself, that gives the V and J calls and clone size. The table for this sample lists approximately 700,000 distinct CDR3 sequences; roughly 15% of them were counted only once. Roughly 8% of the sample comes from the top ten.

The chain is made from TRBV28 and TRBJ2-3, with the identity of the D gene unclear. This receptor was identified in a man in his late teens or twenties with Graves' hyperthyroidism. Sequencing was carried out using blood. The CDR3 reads CASSLEAPPTQYF. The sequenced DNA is TGTGCCAGCAGTTTAGAAGCGCCTCCTACGCAGTATTTT.